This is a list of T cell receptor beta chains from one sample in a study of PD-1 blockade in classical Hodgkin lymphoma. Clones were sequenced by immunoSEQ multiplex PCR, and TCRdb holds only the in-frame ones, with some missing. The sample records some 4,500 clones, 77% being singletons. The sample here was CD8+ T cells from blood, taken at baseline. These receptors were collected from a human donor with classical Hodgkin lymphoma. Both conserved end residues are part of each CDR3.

CSVGGIVDRPDGEAFF TRBJ1-1 TRBV29-1
CASRSGDQETQYF TRBJ2-5 TRBV5-1
CASKGYNSNQPQHF TRBJ1-5 TRBV28
CASSLEVLNEQFF TRBJ2-1 TRBV28
CASSVADYEQYF TRBJ2-7 TRBV5-8
CASKEGTNTGELFF TRBJ2-2 TRBV9
CASSSPHTGQGRSRTDTQYF TRBJ2-3 TRBV28
CASSVSTSGGDNEQFF TRBJ2-1 TRBV2
CASSSDSGSYEKLFF TRBJ1-4 TRBV5-1
CASSEVRLYGELFF TRBJ2-2 TRBV2
CASSYSETTGSRAFF TRBJ1-1 TRBV6-5
CASSLVATVNTEAFF TRBJ1-1 TRBV5-6
CASSAGNTEAFF TRBJ1-1 TRBV11-2
CASSLNSAGVPTYNEQFF TRBJ2-1 TRBV5-1
CASSLAPQGWGEKLFF TRBJ1-4 TRBV28
CASSLTATHSSYEQYF TRBJ2-7 TRBV7-2
CASSRKGLAGSTDTQYF TRBJ2-3 TRBV7-9
CASSVGAGGAHEQYF TRBJ2-7 TRBV9
CASSLVGEGSYEQYF TRBJ2-7 TRBV5-1
CASSEWGSVGYTF TRBJ1-2 TRBV6-1
CASGIVEQFF TRBJ2-1 TRBV27
CASSLGTEAFF TRBJ1-1 TRBV7-3
CASSSQPGLAGVKYEQYF TRBJ2-7 TRBV7-9
CASSEIETREQFF TRBJ2-1 TRBV6-1
CASSQGARAGYEQYF TRBJ2-7 TRBV14
CASSPHSGSLYEQYF TRBJ2-7 TRBV4-1
CARSLAWVEASGEFF TRBJ2-1 TRBV7-5
CASSLVRAVQETQYF TRBJ2-5 TRBV7-6
CATLGTSGFADTQYF TRBJ2-3 TRBV27
CASSLQGRRTGASYGYTF TRBJ1-2 TRBV28
CASSQDRQNEAFF TRBJ1-1 TRBV4-1
CATRGQSYEQYF TRBJ2-7 TRBV28
CASGQGGPYGYTF TRBJ1-2 TRBV27
CASSLGSARLNSPLHF TRBJ1-6 TRBV5-1
CASSESRTSGRSTYNEQFF TRBJ2-1 TRBV2
CASSVGTSGNTDTQYF TRBJ2-3 TRBV9
CASSEAPAGGGEQYF TRBJ2-7 TRBV2
CASSRTETNTIYF TRBJ1-3 TRBV25-1
CASSVGGGPIQYF TRBJ2-7 TRBV14